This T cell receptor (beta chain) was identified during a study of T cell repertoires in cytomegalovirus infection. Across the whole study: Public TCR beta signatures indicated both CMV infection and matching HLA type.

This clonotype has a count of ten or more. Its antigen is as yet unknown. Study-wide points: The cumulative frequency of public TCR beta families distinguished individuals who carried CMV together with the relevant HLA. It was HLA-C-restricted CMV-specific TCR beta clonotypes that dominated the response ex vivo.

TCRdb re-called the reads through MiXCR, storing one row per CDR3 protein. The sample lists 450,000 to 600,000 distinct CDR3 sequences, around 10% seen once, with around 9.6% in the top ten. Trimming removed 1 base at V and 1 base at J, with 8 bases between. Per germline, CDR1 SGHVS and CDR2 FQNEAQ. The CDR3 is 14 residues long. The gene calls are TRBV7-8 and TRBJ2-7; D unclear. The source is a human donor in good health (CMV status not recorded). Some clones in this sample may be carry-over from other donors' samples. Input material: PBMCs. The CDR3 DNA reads TGTGCCAGCAGCTTAGGCTCCAGTTCCTACGAGCAGTACTTC. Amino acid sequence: CASSLGSSSYEQYF. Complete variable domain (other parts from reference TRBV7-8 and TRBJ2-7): GAGVSQSPRYKVAKRGQDVALRCDPISGHVSLFWYQQALGQGPEFLTYFQNEAQLDKSGLPSDRFFAERPEGSVSTLKIQRTQQEDSAVYLCASSLGSSSYEQYFGPGTRLTVT.